This TCR beta chain was observed in a study of T cell repertoires in cytomegalovirus infection. Overall study context: Public TCR beta signatures indicated both CMV infection and matching HLA type. Study-level points and caveats: Of the TCR beta families, the public ones yielded a cumulative frequency that identified carriers of CMV plus the relevant HLA. Predominance within the ex vivo response was attributable to HLA-C-restricted CMV-specific TCR beta clonotypes.

TCRdb analysed the reads with MiXCR anew, one entry per CDR3 protein. The sample records approximately 180,000 distinct CDR3 sequences, 8% to 10% being singletons. This clonotype was detected many times. The antigen remains undetermined. The CDR3 has 16 residues. Germline V lookup: CDR1 LGHNA, CDR2 YSLEER. V lost 0 bases and J lost 3, with 11 bases in between. The receptor was derived from a human donor in good health (CMV status not recorded). Some clones in this sample may be carry-over from other donors' samples. Sequencing used PBMCs. V and J are TRBV4-3 and TRBJ1-4; possibly TRBD1 for D (5 bases). CDR3 sequence: CASSQDPDRPNEKLFF. CDR3 bases: TGCGCCAGCAGCCAAGATCCTGACAGACCTAATGAAAAACTGTTTTTT.